These T cell receptor beta chains were read from a single sample in a study of brain T cells in children with intractable seizures. Sequenced by immunoSEQ multiplex PCR; TCRdb stores in-frame clones only, minus some. There are about 22,000 clones in the sample; 90% to 95% occur only once, and under 7.5% lies in the top ten. Sample: peripheral blood, taken at surgery. These TCRs come from a boy between 10 and 17 years old with focal cortical dysplasia and intractable seizures. Each CDR3 is given with its conserved first and last residue. The D gene is left open where the match is weak. Size is stated for part of the rows, as once, few or many counts, or as a class when the clone is expanded.

v_call: TRBV18; d_call: TRBD1; j_call: TRBJ1-3; clone_size: -; cdr3_nt: TGTGCCAGCTCACCAACCCAGGGGGCTGGAAACACCATATATTTT; cdr3_aa: CASSPTQGAGNTIYF
v_call: TRBV27; d_call: TRBD1; j_call: TRBJ1-2; clone_size: -; cdr3_nt: TGTGCCAGCAGACAGGGGACTGGCTACACCTTC; cdr3_aa: CASRQGTGYTF
v_call: TRBV15; d_call: -; j_call: TRBJ1-1; clone_size: few; cdr3_nt: TGTGCCACCAGCGTAGGGTTGGGGGGAACTGAAGCTTTCTTT; cdr3_aa: CATSVGLGGTEAFF
v_call: TRBV9; d_call: TRBD2; j_call: TRBJ2-1; clone_size: -; cdr3_nt: TGTGCCAGCAGCGTCGGTGGGGGGGATAGCTCCTACAATGAGCAGTTCTTC; cdr3_aa: CASSVGGGDSSYNEQFF
v_call: TRBV28; d_call: -; j_call: TRBJ2-1; clone_size: -; cdr3_nt: TGTGCCAGCAGTTTGGGGGGCGGGCTGAATGAGCAGTTCTTC; cdr3_aa: CASSLGGGLNEQFF
v_call: TRBV5-6; d_call: -; j_call: TRBJ2-3; clone_size: -; cdr3_nt: TGTGCCAGCAGCCCCCTCGGTACAGATACGCAGTATTTT; cdr3_aa: CASSPLGTDTQYF
v_call: TRBV19; d_call: TRBD1; j_call: TRBJ2-2; clone_size: -; cdr3_nt: TGTGCCAGTATCCGACAGGGGGACTACACCGGGGAGCTGTTTTTT; cdr3_aa: CASIRQGDYTGELFF
v_call: TRBV24-1; d_call: -; j_call: TRBJ2-3; clone_size: -; cdr3_nt: TGTGCCACCAACGACAGGGAGGACAGCACGCAGTATTTT; cdr3_aa: CATNDREDSTQYF
v_call: TRBV4-1; d_call: -; j_call: TRBJ1-1; clone_size: -; cdr3_nt: TGCGCCAGCAGCCAAGACAGGGACACTGAAGCTTTCTTT; cdr3_aa: CASSQDRDTEAFF
v_call: TRBV28; d_call: -; j_call: TRBJ2-1; clone_size: -; cdr3_nt: TGTGCCAGCAGTCGACAGAGCTCCTACAATGAGCAGTTCTTC; cdr3_aa: CASSRQSSYNEQFF
v_call: TRBV5-1; d_call: TRBD1; j_call: TRBJ2-1; clone_size: -; cdr3_nt: TGCGCCAGCAGTCAACCCCGACAGGGTCCCTACAATGAGCAGTTCTTC; cdr3_aa: CASSQPRQGPYNEQFF
v_call: TRBV9; d_call: -; j_call: TRBJ1-2; clone_size: once; cdr3_nt: TGTGCCAGCAGCGTATTCGAGGCGTCTATCGGCTACACCTTC; cdr3_aa: CASSVFEASIGYTF
v_call: TRBV6-5; d_call: TRBD1; j_call: TRBJ1-1; clone_size: -; cdr3_nt: TGTGCCAGCAGTTCCCGGGACAGTGGTACTGAAGCTTTCTTT; cdr3_aa: CASSSRDSGTEAFF
v_call: TRBV11-2; d_call: TRBD2; j_call: TRBJ2-1; clone_size: -; cdr3_nt: TGTGCCAGCAGGCGAGGCTTGCTAGCGGGAGGAACCTACAATGAGCAGTTCTTC; cdr3_aa: CASRRGLLAGGTYNEQFF
v_call: TRBV15; d_call: -; j_call: TRBJ2-1; clone_size: -; cdr3_nt: TGTGCCACCAGCAGAGATAGGCTCGGGGTGATTGAGCAGTTCTTC; cdr3_aa: CATSRDRLGVIEQFF
v_call: TRBV24-1; d_call: -; j_call: TRBJ2-3; clone_size: -; cdr3_nt: TGTGCCACCAGTGCGATTGGTGGGGCAACGAGAACAGATACGCAGTATTTT; cdr3_aa: CATSAIGGATRTDTQYF
v_call: TRBV6-1; d_call: -; j_call: TRBJ2-3; clone_size: -; cdr3_nt: TGTGCCAGCAGTGAAGTGGTGCGGGGCACAGATACGCAGTATTTT; cdr3_aa: CASSEVVRGTDTQYF
v_call: TRBV24-1; d_call: -; j_call: TRBJ2-2; clone_size: -; cdr3_nt: TGTGCCACCAGTGATTTTTGGCCGAACACCGGGGAGCTGTTTTTT; cdr3_aa: CATSDFWPNTGELFF
v_call: TRBV6-1; d_call: -; j_call: TRBJ1-1; clone_size: few; cdr3_nt: TGTGCCAGCAGTGAACGAGTTACTGAAGCTTTCTTT; cdr3_aa: CASSERVTEAFF
v_call: TRBV28; d_call: TRBD1; j_call: TRBJ1-5; clone_size: -; cdr3_nt: TGTGCCAGCAGTTTGACAGGGAATCAGCCCCAGCATTTT; cdr3_aa: CASSLTGNQPQHF
v_call: TRBV6-2/TRBV6-3; d_call: -; j_call: TRBJ1-6; clone_size: -; cdr3_nt: TGTGCCAGCAGTTACAGGGTAATGAATTCACCCCTCCACTTT; cdr3_aa: CASSYRVMNSPLHF
v_call: TRBV9; d_call: TRBD2; j_call: TRBJ2-1; clone_size: -; cdr3_nt: TGTGCCAGCAGCGTAGCTACGACTAGCGGGGGGAATGAGCAGTTCTTC; cdr3_aa: CASSVATTSGGNEQFF
v_call: TRBV4-1; d_call: -; j_call: TRBJ2-3; clone_size: -; cdr3_nt: TGCGCCAGCAGCCAAGGGACCCTCGGGATATCAGCAGATACGCAGTATTTT; cdr3_aa: CASSQGTLGISADTQYF
v_call: TRBV3-1/TRBV3-2; d_call: -; j_call: TRBJ2-1; clone_size: -; cdr3_nt: TGTGCCAGCAGCCGGACGGGTAGCAGTAGCGCCTACAATGAGCAGTTCTTC; cdr3_aa: CASSRTGSSSAYNEQFF
v_call: TRBV6-5; d_call: -; j_call: TRBJ1-3; clone_size: -; cdr3_nt: TGTGCCACCGGGGGAAACACCATATATTTT; cdr3_aa: CATGGNTIYF
v_call: TRBV2; d_call: -; j_call: TRBJ1-1; clone_size: once; cdr3_nt: TGTGCCAGCAGTGAGTACTACCCGAACACTGAAGCTTTCTTT; cdr3_aa: CASSEYYPNTEAFF
v_call: TRBV3-1/TRBV3-2; d_call: -; j_call: TRBJ2-5; clone_size: -; cdr3_nt: TGTGCCAGCACGATGAAAGAGACCCAGTACTTC; cdr3_aa: CASTMKETQYF
v_call: TRBV11-2; d_call: -; j_call: TRBJ1-2; clone_size: -; cdr3_nt: TGTGCCAGCAGCCCAACAGGCTATGGCTACACCTTC; cdr3_aa: CASSPTGYGYTF
v_call: TRBV7-6; d_call: TRBD1; j_call: TRBJ1-1; clone_size: -; cdr3_nt: TGTGCCAGCAGCTTACGGACAGGGGGCAAGAACACTGAAGCTTTCTTT; cdr3_aa: CASSLRTGGKNTEAFF
v_call: TRBV3-1/TRBV3-2; d_call: -; j_call: TRBJ2-5; clone_size: -; cdr3_nt: TGTGCCAGCAGCCGGAGGGGCGAGGCGGAGACCCAGTACTTC; cdr3_aa: CASSRRGEAETQYF
v_call: TRBV2; d_call: -; j_call: TRBJ2-5; clone_size: -; cdr3_nt: TGTGCCAGCAGTGTGGGACCTCAAGAGACCCAGTACTTC; cdr3_aa: CASSVGPQETQYF
v_call: TRBV11-1; d_call: TRBD1; j_call: TRBJ1-2; clone_size: once; cdr3_nt: TGTGCCAGCAGCCTTGGGACAGGGGCTGGCTACACCTTC; cdr3_aa: CASSLGTGAGYTF
v_call: TRBV4-1; d_call: -; j_call: TRBJ1-4; clone_size: once; cdr3_nt: TGCGCCAGCAGCCAAGAGGGCAGGGTGGGAGAAAAACTGTTTTTT; cdr3_aa: CASSQEGRVGEKLFF
v_call: TRBV2; d_call: -; j_call: TRBJ2-1; clone_size: few; cdr3_nt: TGTGCCAGCAGCTCCACCCCCGGGGGGCGCATGCAGTTCTTC; cdr3_aa: CASSSTPGGRMQFF
v_call: TRBV7-7; d_call: TRBD1; j_call: TRBJ1-6; clone_size: -; cdr3_nt: TGTGCCAGCAGCTTAGTACCCCCGGGACAGGGATATTCACCCCTCCACTTT; cdr3_aa: CASSLVPPGQGYSPLHF
v_call: TRBV11-2; d_call: TRBD1; j_call: TRBJ1-2; clone_size: -; cdr3_nt: TGTGCCAGCAGAAAACCCGGACAGGGGACCTATGGCTACACCTTC; cdr3_aa: CASRKPGQGTYGYTF
v_call: TRBV27; d_call: TRBD1; j_call: TRBJ1-2; clone_size: once; cdr3_nt: TGTGCCAGCAGTCAAAAACAGGGGGCGTTTGGCTACACCTTC; cdr3_aa: CASSQKQGAFGYTF
v_call: TRBV28; d_call: -; j_call: TRBJ1-5; clone_size: -; cdr3_nt: TGTGCCAGCAGTGTAACAGGGAACAATCAGCCCCAGCATTTT; cdr3_aa: CASSVTGNNQPQHF
v_call: TRBV18; d_call: -; j_call: TRBJ2-7; clone_size: once; cdr3_nt: TGTGCCAGCTCACCAGGGAAGTCTGGGGCATTGGTCTACGAGCAGTACTTC; cdr3_aa: CASSPGKSGALVYEQYF
v_call: TRBV3-1/TRBV3-2; d_call: -; j_call: TRBJ1-1; clone_size: once; cdr3_nt: TGTGCCAGCAGCCAAGTGGGGGGCGCGAACACTGAAGCTTTCTTT; cdr3_aa: CASSQVGGANTEAFF
v_call: TRBV18; d_call: -; j_call: TRBJ1-1; clone_size: -; cdr3_nt: TGTGCCAGCTCACCTGTAAGGGGGGTGAAGACTGAAGCTTTCTTT; cdr3_aa: CASSPVRGVKTEAFF
v_call: TRBV11-2; d_call: -; j_call: TRBJ1-6; clone_size: -; cdr3_nt: TGTGCCAGCAGCTCGAACTGGGGGGCACCCCTCCACTTT; cdr3_aa: CASSSNWGAPLHF
v_call: TRBV6-6; d_call: -; j_call: TRBJ1-2; clone_size: -; cdr3_nt: TGTGCCAGCAGTGCCACCGGGACCCCCCTCTATGGCTACACCTTC; cdr3_aa: CASSATGTPLYGYTF
v_call: TRBV6-5; d_call: -; j_call: TRBJ1-2; clone_size: -; cdr3_nt: TGTGCCAGCAGTTACGCAGGGCGGTATGGCTACACCTTC; cdr3_aa: CASSYAGRYGYTF
v_call: TRBV7-3; d_call: -; j_call: TRBJ2-3; clone_size: -; cdr3_nt: TGTGCCAGCAGCTTTCGGCACTCTGCTCAGGATACGCAGTATTTT; cdr3_aa: CASSFRHSAQDTQYF
v_call: TRBV2; d_call: TRBD1; j_call: TRBJ1-6; clone_size: -; cdr3_nt: TGTGCCAGCAGGGACAGGGCGGGTTCACCCCTCCACTTT; cdr3_aa: CASRDRAGSPLHF
v_call: TRBV6-4; d_call: -; j_call: TRBJ1-1; clone_size: -; cdr3_nt: TGTGCCAGCAGGAGCTCTGGGTTCCGGGGGACTGAAGCTTTCTTT; cdr3_aa: CASRSSGFRGTEAFF
v_call: TRBV6-5; d_call: -; j_call: TRBJ2-7; clone_size: -; cdr3_nt: TGTGCCAGCAGGGACGGGGCCTACGAGCAGTACTTC; cdr3_aa: CASRDGAYEQYF
v_call: TRBV18; d_call: -; j_call: TRBJ1-2; clone_size: -; cdr3_nt: TGTGCCAGCTCACCCTTCAGGACGGACTATGGCTACACCTTC; cdr3_aa: CASSPFRTDYGYTF
v_call: TRBV18; d_call: -; j_call: TRBJ1-1; clone_size: -; cdr3_nt: TGTGCCAGCTCACCATTCACCGACAACACTGAAGCTTTCTTT; cdr3_aa: CASSPFTDNTEAFF
v_call: TRBV6-2/TRBV6-3; d_call: -; j_call: TRBJ2-2; clone_size: -; cdr3_nt: TGTGCCAGCAGCCCTTTCTTTGTGGGGTACACCGGGGAGCTGTTTTTT; cdr3_aa: CASSPFFVGYTGELFF
v_call: TRBV24-1; d_call: -; j_call: TRBJ1-2; clone_size: -; cdr3_nt: TGTGCCACCAGTGACGGGGCAACCCGGGGCTATGGCTACACCTTC; cdr3_aa: CATSDGATRGYGYTF